These T cell receptor beta chains were read from a single sample in a study of blood T cell repertoires in COVID-19. Sequencing was performed with immunoSEQ multiplex PCR; in TCRdb, only in-frame clones are kept and a portion is missing. The sample contains under 300,000 clones, 70% to 85% of which appear only once. Sample: peripheral blood. These TCRs come from a man between 35 and 55 years old who had recovered from COVID-19. Each CDR3 is given with its conserved first and last residue. A D gene is named only where the DNA matches it firmly. Rows may omit the clone size; those that give it use once, few, many or a size class.

TRBJ2-7,13,-,TRBV30,-,CAWSVQGQNEQYF,TGTGCCTGGAGTGTACAGGGTCAGAACGAGCAGTACTTC
TRBJ2-5,14,-,TRBV19,-,CASSIGSGKETQYF,TGTGCCAGTAGTATAGGTTCGGGTAAAGAGACCCAGTACTTC
TRBJ2-1,15,-,TRBV6-4,TRBD2,CASSGGLAGGNEQFF,TGTGCCAGCAGTGGCGGACTAGCGGGAGGCAATGAGCAGTTCTTC
TRBJ2-3,14,-,TRBV7-8,TRBD2,CASRSGGALDTQYF,TGTGCCAGCAGAAGCGGGGGGGCCTTAGATACGCAGTATTTT
TRBJ2-3,15,once,TRBV5-1,TRBD1,CASSLGQGAGDTQYF,TGCGCCAGCAGCTTGGGACAGGGGGCTGGAGATACGCAGTATTTT
TRBJ1-1,10,many,TRBV29-1,-,CSAGHREAFF,TGCAGCGCAGGACATCGTGAAGCTTTCTTT
TRBJ2-2,16,-,TRBV5-1,-,CARQPGELMNTGELFF,TGCGCCAGACAGCCGGGGGAACTCATGAACACCGGGGAGCTGTTTTTT
TRBJ2-7,16,once,TRBV10-3,TRBD1,CAISEAGQGGSYEQYF,TGTGCCATCAGTGAGGCGGGACAGGGAGGCTCCTACGAGCAGTACTTC
TRBJ1-6,16,-,TRBV5-1,-,CASSLERRDIPSPLHF,TGCGCCAGCAGCTTGGAGCGCAGGGATATCCCTTCACCCCTCCACTTT
TRBJ1-1,11,once,TRBV19,-,CASRTVTEAFF,TGTGCCAGTAGAACAGTTACTGAAGCTTTCTTT